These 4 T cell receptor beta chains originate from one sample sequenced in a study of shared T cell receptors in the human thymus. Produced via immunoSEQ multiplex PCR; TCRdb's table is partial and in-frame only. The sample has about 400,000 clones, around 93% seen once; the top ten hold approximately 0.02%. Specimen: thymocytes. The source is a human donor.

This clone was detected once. Written as DNA, the CDR3 is TGTGCCAGCAGTTTATCGTCTCAGGGGCCTTTCCGCGGGCAGTACTTC. Translated, it gives CASSLSSQGPFRGQYF. This chain connects TRBV27 to TRBJ2-7, with D maybe TRBD1 (6 bases). V dropped 0 bases and J dropped 9 bases, with 21 bases sitting between them. From germline, CDR1 is MNHEY and CDR2 SMNVEV (reference sequence). The CDR3 loop spans 16 amino acids.

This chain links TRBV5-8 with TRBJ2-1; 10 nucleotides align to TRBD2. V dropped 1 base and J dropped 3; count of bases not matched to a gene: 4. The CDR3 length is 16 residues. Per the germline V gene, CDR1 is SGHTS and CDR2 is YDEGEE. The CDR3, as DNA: TGTGCCAGCAGCTTGAAGAGCGGGAGGGGCTACAATGAGCAGTTCTTC. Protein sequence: CASSLKSGRGYNEQFF.

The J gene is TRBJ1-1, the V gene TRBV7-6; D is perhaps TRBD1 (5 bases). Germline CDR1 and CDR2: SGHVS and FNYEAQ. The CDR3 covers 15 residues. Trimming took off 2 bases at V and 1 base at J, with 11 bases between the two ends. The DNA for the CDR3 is TGTGCCAGCAGCTTATTGGGGGAGAGGAACACTGAAGCTTTCTTT. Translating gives CASSLLGERNTEAFF.

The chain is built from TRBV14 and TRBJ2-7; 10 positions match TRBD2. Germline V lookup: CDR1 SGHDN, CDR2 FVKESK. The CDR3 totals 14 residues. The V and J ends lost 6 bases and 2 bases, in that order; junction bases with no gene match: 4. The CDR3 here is CASRRAGGPYEQYF. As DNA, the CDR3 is TGTGCCAGCAGGCGAGCGGGAGGGCCCTACGAGCAGTACTTC.